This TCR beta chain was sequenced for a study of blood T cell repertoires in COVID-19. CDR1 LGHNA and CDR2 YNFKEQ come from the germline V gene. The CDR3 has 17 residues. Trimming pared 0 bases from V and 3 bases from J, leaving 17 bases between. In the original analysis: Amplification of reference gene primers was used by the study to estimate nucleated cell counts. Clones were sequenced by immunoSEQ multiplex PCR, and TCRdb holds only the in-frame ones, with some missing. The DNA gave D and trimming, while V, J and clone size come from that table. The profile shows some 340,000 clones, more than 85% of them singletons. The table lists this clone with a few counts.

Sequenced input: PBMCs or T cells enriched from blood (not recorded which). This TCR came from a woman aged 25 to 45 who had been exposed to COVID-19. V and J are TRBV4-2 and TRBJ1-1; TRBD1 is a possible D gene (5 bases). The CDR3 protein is CASSQDLRGWADTEAFF. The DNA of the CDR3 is TGTGCCAGCAGCCAAGATCTACGGGGGTGGGCGGACACTGAAGCTTTCTTT.